This paragraph reports one T cell receptor (beta chain). Its antigen is as yet unknown. The PCR used 60 Vbeta and 13 Jbeta primers. Using immunoSEQ multiplex PCR, the repertoire was profiled, and TCRdb retains in-frame clones only, with some absent. This table holds some 200,000 clones, 65% to 80% found once. Looked up from germline, CDR1 is SGHTA and CDR2 is FQGNSA. This CDR3 is 14 amino acids long. The junction had 4 bases not matched to a gene; V was cut back by 5 bases and J by 2 bases. This sample was included in a study of cytomegalovirus exposure and HLA in healthy donors. The study's findings and limits: One later analysis reportedly identified an Asian-associated ancestry cluster that showed fewer N-insertions than the roughly 620-donor mean. Per published reports, the classifier diagnosed cytomegalovirus status with high specificity and sensitivity. Excluded were some V segments that proved indistinguishable, including TRBV6-2 and TRBV6-3.

The chain combines TRBV7-2 with TRBJ2-5, with 8 nucleotides matching TRBD1. What was sequenced was PBMCs. The clonotype was recovered from a girl aged 2 to 9 in good health and CMV-seronegative. Here the CDR3 DNA reads TGTGCCAGCAGCCAGAACAGGGGGCAAGAGACCCAGTACTTC. The encoded protein is CASSQNRGQETQYF.